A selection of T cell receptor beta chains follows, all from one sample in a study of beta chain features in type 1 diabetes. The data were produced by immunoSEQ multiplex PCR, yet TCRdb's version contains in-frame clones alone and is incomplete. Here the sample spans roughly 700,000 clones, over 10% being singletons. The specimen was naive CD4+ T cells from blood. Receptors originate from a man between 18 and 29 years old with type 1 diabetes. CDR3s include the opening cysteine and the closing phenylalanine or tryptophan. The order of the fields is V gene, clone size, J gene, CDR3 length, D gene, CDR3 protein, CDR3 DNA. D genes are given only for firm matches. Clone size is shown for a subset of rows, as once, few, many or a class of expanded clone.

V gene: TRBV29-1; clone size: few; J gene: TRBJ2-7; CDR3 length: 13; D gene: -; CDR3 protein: CSTWEGAINEQYF; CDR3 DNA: TGCAGCACCTGGGAGGGGGCGATTAACGAGCAGTACTTC
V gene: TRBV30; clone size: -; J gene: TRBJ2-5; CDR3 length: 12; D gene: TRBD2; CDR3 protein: CAWSPSGVAQYF; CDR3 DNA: TGTGCCTGGAGTCCTAGCGGGGTAGCACAGTACTTC
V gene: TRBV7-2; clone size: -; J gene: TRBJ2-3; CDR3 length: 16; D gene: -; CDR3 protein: CASSLARSAGTDTQYF; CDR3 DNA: TGTGCCAGCAGCTTAGCGAGAAGCGCAGGCACAGATACGCAGTATTTT
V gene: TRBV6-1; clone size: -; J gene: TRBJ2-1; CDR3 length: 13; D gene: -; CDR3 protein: CASSEEGGGHSFF; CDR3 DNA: TGTGCCAGCAGTGAAGAGGGCGGGGGCCATAGTTTCTTC
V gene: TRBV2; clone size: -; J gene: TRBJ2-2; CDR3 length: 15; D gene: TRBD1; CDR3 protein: CASTPDRGGTGELFF; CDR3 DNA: TGTGCCAGCACCCCGGACAGGGGAGGGACCGGGGAGCTGTTTTTT
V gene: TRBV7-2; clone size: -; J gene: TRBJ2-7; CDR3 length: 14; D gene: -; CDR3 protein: CASSSRQVSYEQYF; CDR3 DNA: TGTGCCAGCAGCTCCCGACAGGTCTCGTACGAGCAGTACTTC
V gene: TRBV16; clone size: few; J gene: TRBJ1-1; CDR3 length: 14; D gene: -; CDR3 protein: CASSQSGVGTEAFF; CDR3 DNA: TGTGCCAGCAGCCAATCAGGGGTCGGGACTGAAGCTTTCTTT
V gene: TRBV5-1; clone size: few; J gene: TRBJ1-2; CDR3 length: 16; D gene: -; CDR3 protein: CASSLALAGGLYGYTF; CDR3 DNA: TGCGCCAGCAGCTTGGCCTTGGCAGGTGGACTCTATGGCTACACCTTC
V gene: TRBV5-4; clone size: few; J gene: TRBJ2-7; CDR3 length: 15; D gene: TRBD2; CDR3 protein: CASSLSSGGSYEQYF; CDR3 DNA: TGTGCCAGCAGCTTGAGTAGCGGGGGGTCCTACGAGCAGTACTTC
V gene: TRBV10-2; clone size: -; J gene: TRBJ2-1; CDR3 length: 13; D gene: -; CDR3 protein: CASRLSSGNEQFF; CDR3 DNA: TGCGCCAGCAGGTTGTCAAGCGGCAATGAGCAGTTCTTC
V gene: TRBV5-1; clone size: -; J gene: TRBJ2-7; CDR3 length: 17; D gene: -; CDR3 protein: CASSLEAVSGRWHEQYF; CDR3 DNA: TGCGCCAGCAGCTTGGAAGCAGTGTCAGGACGCTGGCACGAGCAGTACTTC
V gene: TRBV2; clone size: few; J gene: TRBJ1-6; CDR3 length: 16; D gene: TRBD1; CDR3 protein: CASSERGQGASSPLHF; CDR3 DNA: TGTGCCAGCAGTGAACGAGGTCAGGGGGCAAGTTCACCCCTCCACTTT
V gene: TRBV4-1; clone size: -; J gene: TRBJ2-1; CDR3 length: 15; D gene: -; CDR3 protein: CASSQGARDVNEQFF; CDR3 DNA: TGCGCCAGCAGCCAAGGCGCGAGGGACGTCAATGAGCAGTTCTTC
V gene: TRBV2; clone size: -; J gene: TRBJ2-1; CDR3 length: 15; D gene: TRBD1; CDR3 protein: CASSPDRASDNEQFF; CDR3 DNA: TGTGCCAGCAGCCCTGACAGGGCATCAGACAATGAGCAGTTCTTC
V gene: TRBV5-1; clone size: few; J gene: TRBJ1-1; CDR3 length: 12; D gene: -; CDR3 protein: CASSLGVTEAFF; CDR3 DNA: TGCGCCAGCAGCTTGGGGGTGACTGAAGCTTTCTTT
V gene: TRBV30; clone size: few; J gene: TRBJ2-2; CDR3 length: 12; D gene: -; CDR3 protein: CAWSAQPGELFF; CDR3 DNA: TGTGCCTGGAGTGCACAGCCCGGGGAGCTGTTTTTT
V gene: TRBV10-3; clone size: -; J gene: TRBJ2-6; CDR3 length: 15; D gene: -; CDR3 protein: CAISEGISGANVLTF; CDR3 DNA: TGTGCCATCAGTGAAGGGATCTCTGGGGCCAACGTCCTGACTTTC
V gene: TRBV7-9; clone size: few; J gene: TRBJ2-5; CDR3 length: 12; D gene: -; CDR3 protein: CASPGAGETQYF; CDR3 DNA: TGTGCCAGCCCAGGGGCCGGGGAGACCCAGTACTTC
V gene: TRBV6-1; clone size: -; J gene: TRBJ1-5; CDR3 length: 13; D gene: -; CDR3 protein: CASSWGSSQPQHF; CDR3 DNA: TGTGCCAGCAGTTGGGGGAGCAGTCAGCCCCAGCATTTT
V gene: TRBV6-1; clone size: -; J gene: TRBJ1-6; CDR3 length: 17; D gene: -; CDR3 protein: CASSAAVVSSYNSPLHF; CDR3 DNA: TGTGCCAGCAGTGCGGCCGTCGTAAGCTCCTATAATTCACCCCTCCACTTT
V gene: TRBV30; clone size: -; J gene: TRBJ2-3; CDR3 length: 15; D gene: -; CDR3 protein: CAWSVRPGTADTQYF; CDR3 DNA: TGTGCCTGGAGTGTACGGCCCGGGACCGCGGATACGCAGTATTTT
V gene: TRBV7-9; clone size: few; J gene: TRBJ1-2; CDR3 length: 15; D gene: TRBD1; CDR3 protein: CASSPGTGLNYGYTF; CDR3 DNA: TGTGCCAGCTCCCCCGGGACAGGGCTTAACTATGGCTACACCTTC
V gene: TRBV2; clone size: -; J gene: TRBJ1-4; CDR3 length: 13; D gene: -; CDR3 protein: CASSRGPNEKLFF; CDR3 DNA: TGTGCCAGCAGCAGGGGCCCTAATGAAAAACTGTTTTTT
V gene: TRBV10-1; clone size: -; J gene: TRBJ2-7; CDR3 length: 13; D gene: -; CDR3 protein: CASSDHGNYEQYF; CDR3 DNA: TGCGCCAGCAGTGACCACGGAAACTACGAGCAGTACTTC
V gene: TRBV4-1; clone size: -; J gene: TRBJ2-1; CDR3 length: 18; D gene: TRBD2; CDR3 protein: CASSQGRVSGGLSNEQFF; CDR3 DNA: TGCGCCAGCAGCCAAGGTCGGGTTTCGGGGGGGCTTAGCAATGAGCAGTTCTTC
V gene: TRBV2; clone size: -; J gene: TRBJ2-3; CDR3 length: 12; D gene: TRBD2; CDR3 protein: CASSQLAGTQYF; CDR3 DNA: TGTGCCAGCAGCCAACTAGCGGGTACGCAGTATTTT
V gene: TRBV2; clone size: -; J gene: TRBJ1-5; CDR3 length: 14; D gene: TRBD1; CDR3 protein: CASSEGQGEIPQHF; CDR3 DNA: TGTGCCAGCAGTGAAGGGCAGGGGGAAATCCCCCAGCATTTT
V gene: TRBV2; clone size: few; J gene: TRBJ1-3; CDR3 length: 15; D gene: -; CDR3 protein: CASNLDSLPGNTIYF; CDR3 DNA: TGTGCCAGCAATCTGGACAGTCTGCCTGGAAACACCATATATTTT
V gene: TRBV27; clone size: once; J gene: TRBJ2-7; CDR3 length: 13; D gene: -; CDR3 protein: CASRWGKAYEQYF; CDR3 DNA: TGTGCCAGCAGGTGGGGGAAGGCCTACGAGCAGTACTTC
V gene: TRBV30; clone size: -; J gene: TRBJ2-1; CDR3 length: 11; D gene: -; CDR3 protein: CAWSGAAAQFF; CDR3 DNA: TGTGCCTGGAGTGGTGCGGCCGCGCAGTTCTTC
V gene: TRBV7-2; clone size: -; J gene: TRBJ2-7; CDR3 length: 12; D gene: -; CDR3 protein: CASSLLLYEQYF; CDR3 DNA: TGTGCCAGCAGCTTACTGCTCTACGAGCAGTACTTC
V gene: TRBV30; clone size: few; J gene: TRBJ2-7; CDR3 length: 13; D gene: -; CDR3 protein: CAWSRESSYEQYF; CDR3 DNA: TGTGCCTGGAGTAGAGAGTCCTCCTACGAGCAGTACTTC
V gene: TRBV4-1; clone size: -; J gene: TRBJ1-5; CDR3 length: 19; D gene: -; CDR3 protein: CASSQGGQAGVYSNQPQHF; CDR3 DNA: TGCGCCAGCAGCCAAGGTGGGCAGGCGGGGGTTTATAGCAATCAGCCCCAGCATTTT
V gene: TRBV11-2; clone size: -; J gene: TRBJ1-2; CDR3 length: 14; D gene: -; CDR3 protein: CASSLIRTNYGYTF; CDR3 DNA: TGTGCCAGCAGCTTAATTCGGACTAACTATGGCTACACCTTC
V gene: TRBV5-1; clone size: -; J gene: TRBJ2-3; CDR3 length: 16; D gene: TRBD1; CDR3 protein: CASSSVDRGLPDTQYF; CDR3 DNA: TGCGCCAGCAGCTCCGTGGACAGGGGGCTCCCAGATACGCAGTATTTT